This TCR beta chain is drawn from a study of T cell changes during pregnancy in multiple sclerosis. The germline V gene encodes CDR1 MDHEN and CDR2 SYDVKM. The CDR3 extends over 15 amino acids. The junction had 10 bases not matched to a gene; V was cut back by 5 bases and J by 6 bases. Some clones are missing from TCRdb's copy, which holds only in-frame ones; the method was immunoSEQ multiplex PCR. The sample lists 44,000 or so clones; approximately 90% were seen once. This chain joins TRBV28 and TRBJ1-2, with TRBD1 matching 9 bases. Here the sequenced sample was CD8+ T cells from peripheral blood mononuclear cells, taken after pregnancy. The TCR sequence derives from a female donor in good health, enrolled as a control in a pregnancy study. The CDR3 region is CASSPGTGREDGYTF. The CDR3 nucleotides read TGTGCCAGCAGTCCCGGGACAGGGAGGGAAGATGGCTACACCTTC.